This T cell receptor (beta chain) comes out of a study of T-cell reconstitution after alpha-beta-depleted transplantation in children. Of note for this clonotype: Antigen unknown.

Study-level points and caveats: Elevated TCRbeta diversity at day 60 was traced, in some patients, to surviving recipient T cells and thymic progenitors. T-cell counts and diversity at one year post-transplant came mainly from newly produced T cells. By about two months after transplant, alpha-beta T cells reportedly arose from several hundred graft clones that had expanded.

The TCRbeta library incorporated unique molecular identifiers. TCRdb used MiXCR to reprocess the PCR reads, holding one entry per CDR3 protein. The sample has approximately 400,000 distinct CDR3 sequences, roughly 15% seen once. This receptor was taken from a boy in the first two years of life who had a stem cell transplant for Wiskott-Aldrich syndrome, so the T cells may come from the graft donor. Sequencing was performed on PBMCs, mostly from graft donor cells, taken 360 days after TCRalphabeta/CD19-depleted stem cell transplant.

DNA for the CDR3: TGTGCCAGCAGCTCTCCGGGACCTATCACAGATACGCAGTATTTT. It yields the protein CASSSPGPITDTQYF. The chain uses TRBV7-9 and TRBJ2-3; D tentatively fits TRBD1 or TRBD2 (5 bases each). Germline V CDR1 and CDR2: SEHNR, FQNEAQ (reference sequence). This CDR3 has 15 amino acids. V lost 4 bases, J lost 2 bases, and 13 bases lay in between. The full variable domain, with the rest looked up from reference TRBV7-9 and TRBJ2-3, is DTGVSQNPRHKITKRGQNVTFRCDPISEHNRLYWYRQTLGQGPEFLTYFQNEAQLEKSRLLSDRFSAERPKGSFSTLEIQRTEQGDSAMYLCASSSPGPITDTQYFGPGTRLTVL.